The 10 T cell receptor beta chains below come from one sample, sequenced in a study of Ad26.COV2.S vaccination and SARS-CoV-2 variants. Profiled with immunoSEQ multiplex PCR; TCRdb holds only in-frame clones, not every one. The sample holds about 680,000 clones, more than 80% seen once. Treatment reported: around 19 received Ad26.COV2.S at low or high dose, single or two shots; several received placebo; per-sample allocation not given. Collection of samples fell on day 63 after the first vaccine or placebo injection. The sample in question was peripheral blood, obtained in a trial of Ad26.COV2.S vaccine versus placebo. Source of these receptors: a person between 18 and 65 years old who received the Ad26.COV2.S COVID-19 vaccine or a placebo.

This rearrangement joins TRBV12-3 or TRBV12-4 to TRBJ1-1; D ambiguous. This CDR3 is 11 amino acids long. V lost 8 bases, J lost 8 bases, and 12 bases lay in between. The CDR3 nucleotides are TGTGCCAGCGCCCCGGGTATGGAAGCTTTCTTT. Translating it yields CASAPGMEAFF.

This chain joins TRBV6-5 and TRBJ2-7; 11 positions agree with TRBD2. Unmatched junction bases numbered 3, after V lost 0 bases and J lost 2 bases. The V gene's germline CDR1 is MNHEY and CDR2 SVGAGI. The CDR3 extends over 16 amino acids. CDR3 in DNA: TGTGCCAGCAGTTACTCGAGACTAGCGGGAACCTACGAGCAGTACTTC. Translation gives CASSYSRLAGTYEQYF.

The rearrangement links TRBV2 to TRBJ2-1, with 12 bases lining up with TRBD2. This CDR3 region has 13 residues. Germline V gives CDR1 SNHLY, CDR2 FYNNEI. J gave up 15 bases and V 5 bases, and 8 bases lay outside the gene matches. CDR3 amino acids: CASSFTSGGPWFF. The CDR3 DNA follows: TGTGCCAGCAGTTTCACTAGCGGGGGGCCCTGGTTCTTC.

On this clone itself: The sample contains more than one DNA sequence encoding this CDR3. The CDR3 protein is CSAQGQETQYF. In DNA form, the CDR3 reads TGCAGTGCGCAGGGCCAAGAGACCCAGTACTTC. The chain carries TRBV20-1 and TRBJ2-5; D is possibly TRBD1 (5 bases). Germline V gene data show CDR1 as DFQATT and CDR2 as SNEGSKA (reference sequence). The CDR3 extends over 11 amino acids. V lost 6 bases to trimming and J lost 1 base, with 6 bases between them.

V is TRBV19 and J is TRBJ1-2; maybe TRBD1 (6 bases). The CDR3 is 17 amino acids. Germline V lookup: CDR1 LNHDA, CDR2 SQIVND (reference sequence). Trimming took 3 bases from V and 7 from J, leaving 24 bases between them. The CDR3 coding sequence is TGTGCCAGTAGTATCCCTCCCCGGACAGCCAGGGGCTCTGGCTACACCTTC. Amino acids: CASSIPPRTARGSGYTF.

The J gene is TRBJ1-5, the V gene TRBV30; D is uncertain. CDR1 is GTSNPN, CDR2 SVGIG, per germline (reference sequence). Between the trimmed V and J ends, which lost 5 bases and 6 bases, there was a span of 14 bases. CDR3 length: 13 residues. The CDR3 DNA reads as TGTGCCTGGTTCATAGTGGAGAGTCAGCCCCAGCATTTT. This codes for CAWFIVESQPQHF.

This chain joins TRBV30 and TRBJ1-6; D is undetermined. Per germline, CDR1 GTSNPN and CDR2 SVGIG (reference sequence). V was pared by 3 bases and J by 5 bases, with 11 bases between. The CDR3 is 14 amino acids. The CDR3 DNA follows: TGTGCCTGGAGGGCTGGGTCCAATAATTCACCCCTCCACTTT. This encodes CAWRAGSNNSPLHF.

The chain couples TRBV10-3 to TRBJ2-1; 10 nucleotides match TRBD2. The germline CDR1 and CDR2 sequences are ENHRY and SYGVKD. With 4 bases clipped from V and 5 bases from J, the junction kept 5 bases outside the gene matches. The CDR3 consists of 15 residues. The CDR3 region is CAISGGLAVDNEQFF. As DNA, the CDR3 is TGTGCCATCAGTGGCGGACTAGCGGTTGACAATGAGCAGTTCTTC.

Comment on this clone: This sample includes further DNA sequences coding for the same CDR3. The chain has TRBV27 and TRBJ2-1; D is uncertain. Germline values: CDR1 MNHEY, CDR2 SMNVEV (reference sequence). The CDR3 consists of 11 residues. The V gene lost 2 bases and the J gene lost 7 bases, with 3 bases spanning the gap. The CDR3 DNA reads TGTGCCAGCAGTTTAGGGAATGAGCAGTTCTTC. This encodes CASSLGNEQFF.

The CDR3 sequence: CASSPGAGNGKGYTF. Written as DNA, the CDR3 is TGTGCCAGCAGCCCTGGCGCAGGGAATGGAAAGGGCTACACCTTC. This rearrangement joins TRBV7-8 to TRBJ1-2; TRBD1 is a possible D gene (5 bases). This CDR3 comprises 15 residues. Per the germline V gene, CDR1 is SGHVS and CDR2 is FQNEAQ. V shed 5 bases and J shed 8 bases, with 21 bases lying between them.